The 22 T cell receptor beta chains below were found in one sample sequenced in a study of blood T cell repertoires in COVID-19. TCRdb's table, derived via immunoSEQ multiplex PCR, lists solely in-frame clones and lacks some. In the table there are around 97,000 clones, approximately 89% of which are singletons. The sequenced material came from peripheral blood. The receptors come from a woman of 80 years or more in a cohort sampled during active COVID-19.

The chain carries TRBV3-1 (or the pseudogene TRBV3-2) and TRBJ1-3; D ambiguous. Germline V gene sequence: CDR1 LGHDT, CDR2 YNNKEL (reference sequence). V was clipped by 0 bases and J by 8 bases, with 14 bases between them. This CDR3 is built from 15 residues. CDR3 coding DNA: TGTGCCAGCAGCCAAGAGAGGATCAGCAAGGACACCATATATTTT. Translated, it gives CASSQERISKDTIYF.

This clone was seen a few times. The chain combines TRBV6-1 with TRBJ1-6; 7 nucleotides line up with TRBD1. The CDR3 length is 16 residues. In germline, CDR1 is MNHNS, CDR2 SASEGT. The V and J ends lost 0 bases and 8 bases, in that order; junction bases with no gene match: 7. CDR3 amino acids: CASSEALTGVHSPLHF. The CDR3 region has the DNA TGTGCCAGCAGTGAAGCCTTAACAGGGGTTCATTCACCCCTCCACTTT.

This rearrangement joins TRBV7-8 to TRBJ2-2; 9 nucleotides match TRBD1. The CDR3 runs 16 residues. V lost 5 bases and J lost 6; bases outside the gene matches: 10. Germline-derived CDR1 and CDR2 are SGHVS and FQNEAQ. CDR3 bases: TGTGCCAGCAGCGCACAACAGGGGGCGCGGCCCGGGGAGCTGTTTTTT. This encodes CASSAQQGARPGELFF.

This sequence joins TRBV10-3 and TRBJ2-1; tentative D call: TRBD2 (5 bases). Looked up from germline, CDR1 is ENHRY and CDR2 is SYGVKD. Trimming removed 4 bases from V and 9 bases from J, with 10 bases in between. The CDR3 has 12 residues. CDR3 DNA: TGTGCCATCAGTGGATCTGCGGGTGAGCAGTTCTTC. Its protein product is CAISGSAGEQFF.

The chain carries TRBV7-9 and TRBJ1-4, with TRBD1 matching over 7 bases. The CDR3 runs 14 residues. The ends lost 2 bases at V and 7 bases at J; junction bases unmatched: 4. Germline-derived CDR1 and CDR2 are SEHNR and FQNEAQ (reference sequence). The DNA for the CDR3 is TGTGCCAGCAGCTTATCAGGGGGTGGTGAAAAACTGTTTTTT. Residues: CASSLSGGGEKLFF.

CDR3 in amino acids: CASSPLGHEGSTTQYF. CDR3 DNA sequence: TGTGCCAGCAGTCCCCTGGGACACGAGGGATCAACTACGCAGTATTTT. This rearrangement joins TRBV27 to TRBJ2-3; D is possibly TRBD1 (6 bases). The CDR3 is 16 amino acids. The V gene lost 5 bases and the J gene lost 8 bases, with 23 bases spanning the gap. Germline V gene sequence: CDR1 MNHEY, CDR2 SMNVEV (reference sequence).

The rearrangement joins TRBV6-1 to TRBJ2-2; TRBD2 aligns across 7 bases. The V and J ends lost 2 bases and 0 bases, in that order; junction bases with no gene match: 0. Germline V lookup: CDR1 MNHNS, CDR2 SASEGT. CDR3 length equals 15 residues. The CDR3 protein is CASSELAANTGELFF. As DNA, the CDR3 is TGTGCCAGCAGTGAACTAGCGGCGAACACCGGGGAGCTGTTTTTT.

This chain uses TRBV7-9 with TRBJ2-7; D is possibly TRBD1 (5 bases). V lost 6 bases and J 2 bases, leaving 14 bases between the germline ends. CDR3 size: 14 residues. Germline CDR1 SEHNR, CDR2 FQNEAQ (reference sequence). CDR3 region: CASSYRRTPYEQYF. As DNA, the CDR3 is TGTGCCAGCAGTTACAGGCGGACCCCCTACGAGCAGTACTTC.

CDR3 sequence (DNA): TGTGCCAGCAGCCAGCTCCGGGACAGGGAGTTCTTC. It yields the protein CASSQLRDREFF. This chain joins TRBV12-3 or TRBV12-4 and TRBJ2-1; the match to TRBD1 covers 9 bases. The CDR3 covers 12 residues. J was trimmed by 14 bases and V by 6 bases; bases with no gene match: 8.

V and J are TRBV7-3 and TRBJ2-1; TRBD1 is a possible D gene (6 bases). V lost 4 bases and J lost 1, with 11 bases in between. Germline assignment: CDR1 SGHTA and CDR2 FQGTGA. The CDR3 contains 15 residues. The CDR3: CASSSYRESYNEQFF. For the CDR3, the DNA is TGTGCCAGCAGCTCGTACAGGGAGTCCTACAATGAGCAGTTCTTC.

V and J are TRBV5-1 and TRBJ2-3; 8 nucleotides match TRBD1. CDR3 length equals 16 residues. V dropped 1 base and J dropped 1; count of bases not matched to a gene: 5. Germline loops: CDR1 SGHRS, CDR2 YFSETQ. CDR3 in DNA: TGCGCCAGCAGCTTGACCGTGGGACAGGGCACAGATACGCAGTATTTT. Its translation is CASSLTVGQGTDTQYF.

V is TRBV3-1 (or the pseudogene TRBV3-2) and J is TRBJ1-6, with D maybe TRBD1 (5 bases). The germline V and J ends were trimmed by 2 bases and 9 bases, with 11 bases remaining between them. The germline V gene encodes CDR1 LGHDT and CDR2 YNNKEL (reference sequence). There are 14 residues in the CDR3. CDR3 sequence reads: CASSQTGGSSPLHF. The DNA for the CDR3 is TGTGCCAGCAGCCAAACCGGGGGGAGTTCACCCCTCCACTTT.

This chain uses TRBV6-1 with TRBJ2-5; D perhaps matches TRBD1 (6 bases). V was pared by 3 bases and J by 2 bases, with 10 bases between. CDR3 length equals 14 residues. The germline CDR1 and CDR2 sequences are MNHNS and SASEGT. The CDR3: CASSEEDRQETQYF. For the CDR3, the DNA is TGTGCCAGCAGTGAGGAAGACAGGCAAGAGACCCAGTACTTC.

The count of this clone is one. The chain employs TRBV5-1 and TRBJ2-6, with 7 bases aligning to TRBD1. Germline CDR1 reads SGHRS; CDR2 reads YFSETQ. Trimming cost V 3 bases and J 2 bases; bases outside gene matches: 2. The CDR3 runs 15 residues. The CDR3 sequence is CASSSQGAGANVLTF. CDR3 nucleotides: TGCGCCAGCAGCTCGCAGGGGGCTGGGGCCAACGTCCTGACTTTC.

This chain connects TRBV18 to TRBJ2-7, with 7 bases aligning to TRBD2. The germline V gene encodes CDR1 KGHSH and CDR2 LQKENI. The CDR3 has 15 residues. V lost 6 bases and J lost 0; bases outside the gene matches: 8. DNA of the CDR3: TGTGCCAGCTCCTACAATAGCGGGCGCTCCTACGAGCAGTACTTC. Its translation: CASSYNSGRSYEQYF.

The rearrangement joins TRBV19 to TRBJ1-5; 7 bases align to TRBD1. After removal of 9 bases from V and 1 base from J, the junction contained 9 bases not matched to a gene. The V gene's germline CDR1 is LNHDA and CDR2 SQIVND (reference sequence). This CDR3 comprises 15 residues. The CDR3 DNA is TGTGCCAGCCAAAGAATGGGACAGAGCAATCAGCCCCAGCATTTT. Translation gives CASQRMGQSNQPQHF.

V usage is TRBV6-5 and J usage is TRBJ2-1; 9 bases map to TRBD1. Germline CDR1 MNHEY, CDR2 SVGAGI. With V trimmed by 5 bases and J by 6 bases, 8 bases remained unmatched. The length of the CDR3 is 15 residues. The DNA of the CDR3 is TGTGCCAGCAGTCGCCGGGACAGGGTAGCCAATGAGCAGTTCTTC. It encodes CASSRRDRVANEQFF.

The chain recombines TRBV28 with TRBJ1-5, with 8 bases lining up with TRBD1. The CDR3 runs to 12 residues. Trimming removed 6 bases from V and 15 bases from J; junction bases left unmatched: 10. The V gene's germline CDR1 is MDHEN and CDR2 SYDVKM. The CDR3 DNA follows: TGTGCCAGCAGGCTCGGGACAGGTTGGGGGCATTTT. Translated, it gives CASRLGTGWGHF.

The rearrangement uses TRBV11-2 and TRBJ1-2; 8 bases line up with TRBD1. The CDR3 has 14 residues. Germline values: CDR1 SGHAT, CDR2 FQNNGV. J gave up 8 bases and V 3 bases, and 8 bases lay outside the gene matches. CDR3 amino acids: CASSFGDRGGGYTF. The CDR3 DNA sequence: TGTGCCAGCAGCTTTGGCGACAGGGGTGGAGGCTACACCTTC. Supplemented by reference TRBV11-2 and TRBJ1-2, the full variable domain reads EAGVAQSPRYKIIEKRQSVAFWCNPISGHATLYWYQQILGQGPKLLIQFQNNGVVDDSQLPKDRFSAERLKGVDSTLKIQPAKLEDSAVYLCASSFGDRGGGYTFGSGTRLTVV.

The chain couples TRBV5-1 to TRBJ2-3; D is unresolved. The CDR3 extends over 15 amino acids. CDR1 and CDR2 (germline): SGHRS, YFSETQ. V gave up 0 bases and J gave up 0 bases, with 8 bases separating them. CDR3 loop: CASSLAGSSTDTQYF. The CDR3 DNA reads TGCGCCAGCAGCTTGGCAGGCAGTAGCACAGATACGCAGTATTTT.

The chain combines TRBV4-2 with TRBJ2-1; TRBD2 aligns across 8 bases. J was trimmed by 7 bases and V by 0 bases; bases with no gene match: 8. The CDR3 is 16 amino acids. Looked up from germline, CDR1 is LGHNA and CDR2 is YNFKEQ. The CDR3 region is CASSQDAAGVGNEQFF. CDR3 nucleotides: TGTGCCAGCAGCCAAGATGCAGCGGGAGTTGGGAATGAGCAGTTCTTC.

This clone was seen a single time. The rearrangement joins TRBV11-3 to TRBJ2-5; D is perhaps TRBD1 (6 bases). Germline V gene data show CDR1 as SGHNT and CDR2 as YENEEA. The CDR3 consists of 13 residues. The V gene lost 4 bases and the J gene lost 4 bases, with 10 bases spanning the gap. CDR3 protein: CASSSSRGETQYF. CDR3 bases: TGTGCCAGCAGCTCCTCCAGGGGAGAGACCCAGTACTTC. The entire variable domain, with the rest obtained from reference TRBV11-3 and TRBJ2-5, is as follows: EAGVVQSPRYKIIEKKQPVAFWCNPISGHNTLYWYLQNLGQGPELLIRYENEEAVDDSQLPKDRFSAERLKGVDSTLKIQPAELGDSAVYLCASSSSRGETQYFGPGTRLLVL.